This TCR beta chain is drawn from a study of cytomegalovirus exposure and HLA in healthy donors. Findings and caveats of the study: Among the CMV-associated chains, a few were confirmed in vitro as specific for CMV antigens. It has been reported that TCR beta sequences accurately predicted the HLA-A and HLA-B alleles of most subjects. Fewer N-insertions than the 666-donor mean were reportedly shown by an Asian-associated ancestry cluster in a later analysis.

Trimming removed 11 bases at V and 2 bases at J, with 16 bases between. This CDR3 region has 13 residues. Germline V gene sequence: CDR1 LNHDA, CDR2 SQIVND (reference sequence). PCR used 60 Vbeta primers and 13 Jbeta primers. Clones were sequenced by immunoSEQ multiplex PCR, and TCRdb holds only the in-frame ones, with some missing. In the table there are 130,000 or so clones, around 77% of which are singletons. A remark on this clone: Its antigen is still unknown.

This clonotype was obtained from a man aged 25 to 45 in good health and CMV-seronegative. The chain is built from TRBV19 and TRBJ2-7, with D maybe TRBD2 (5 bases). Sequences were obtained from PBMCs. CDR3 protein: CAHLCQEAYEQYF. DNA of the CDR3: TGTGCCCACCTGTGTCAGGAGGCCTACGAGCAGTACTTC.